This TCR beta chain was recovered during a study of blood T cell repertoires in COVID-19. Looking at the study overall: Sites in the United States, Italy and Spain provided acute and convalescent COVID-19 samples. The analysed material was cDNA or gDNA that came from T cells, B-cell-depleted T cells, or PBMCs.

This clone appeared once. Original processing methods: How many nucleated cells were present was estimated from reference gene primer amplification. Data came from immunoSEQ multiplex PCR; TCRdb stores just in-frame clones and leaves some out. That table gives V, J and clone size, and the DNA gave D and trimming. The table includes about 160,000 clones, approximately 86% detected once. Trimming cost V 2 bases and J 2 bases; bases outside gene matches: 6. In germline, CDR1 is SEHNR, CDR2 FQNEAQ (reference sequence). The CDR3 loop spans 18 amino acids. J is TRBJ2-3 and V is TRBV7-9; 14 nucleotides agree with TRBD2. This TCR derives from a woman older than 75 with active or convalescent COVID-19. The sequencing sample was made of peripheral blood. The CDR3 nucleotides are TGTGCCAGCAGCTTACCCCGGACTAGCGGGAGGACCACAGATACGCAGTATTTT. Protein sequence: CASSLPRTSGRTTDTQYF.